This T cell receptor beta chain is drawn from a study of T-cell memory formation after mild COVID-19. The study, taken as a whole, reports: Some responding clones appeared in pre-infection memory, suggesting cross-reactive memory joined.

This CDR3 contains 16 residues. Germline V gene data show CDR1 as SEHNR and CDR2 as FQNEAQ (reference sequence). Trimming removed 0 bases from V and 8 bases from J; junction bases left unmatched: 6. Notes on this clonotype: Antigen unknown.

TCRdb called the 5' RACE reads again in MiXCR, with one record for every CDR3 protein. The sample lists around 200,000 distinct CDR3 sequences, around a sixth occurring once. The material sequenced was PBMCs or a T cell subset sorted from them (not recorded which). The chain uses TRBV7-9 and TRBJ1-5; 11 positions agree with TRBD1. The sequence derives from a man aged 18 to 29 who had mild COVID-19 (a few samples of this study predate the infection). Cell type and time point are not known. This CDR3 is CASSLAWDRGREPQHF. DNA of the CDR3: TGTGCCAGCAGCTTAGCATGGGACAGGGGGAGGGAGCCCCAGCATTTT.